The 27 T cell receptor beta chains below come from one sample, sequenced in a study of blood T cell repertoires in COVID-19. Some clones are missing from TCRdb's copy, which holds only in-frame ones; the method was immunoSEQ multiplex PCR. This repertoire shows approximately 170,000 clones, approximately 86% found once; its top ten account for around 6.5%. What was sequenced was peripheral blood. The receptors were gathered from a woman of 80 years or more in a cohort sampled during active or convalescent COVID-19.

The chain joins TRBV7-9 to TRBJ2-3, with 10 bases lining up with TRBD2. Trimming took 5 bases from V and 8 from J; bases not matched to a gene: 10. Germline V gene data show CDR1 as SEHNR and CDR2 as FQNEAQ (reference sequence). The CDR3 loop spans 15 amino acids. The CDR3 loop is CASSLQRGGLGTQYF. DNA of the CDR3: TGTGCCAGCAGCCTGCAGCGGGGGGGTCTGGGTACGCAGTATTTT.

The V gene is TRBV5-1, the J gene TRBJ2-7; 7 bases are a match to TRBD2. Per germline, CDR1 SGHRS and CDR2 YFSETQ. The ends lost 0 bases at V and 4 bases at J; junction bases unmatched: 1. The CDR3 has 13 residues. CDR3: CASSLAAGYEQYF. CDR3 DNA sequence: TGCGCCAGCAGCTTGGCAGCGGGGTACGAGCAGTACTTC.

CDR3 DNA sequence: TGTGCCAGCTCACCAGAACTAGTGTTTACAGATACGCAGTATTTT. Amino acid sequence: CASSPELVFTDTQYF. The gene calls are TRBV18 and TRBJ2-3, with D perhaps matching TRBD2 (5 bases). V was trimmed by 2 bases and J by 3 bases, leaving 12 bases between them. The germline CDR1 and CDR2 sequences are KGHSH and LQKENI. The CDR3 spans 15 residues.

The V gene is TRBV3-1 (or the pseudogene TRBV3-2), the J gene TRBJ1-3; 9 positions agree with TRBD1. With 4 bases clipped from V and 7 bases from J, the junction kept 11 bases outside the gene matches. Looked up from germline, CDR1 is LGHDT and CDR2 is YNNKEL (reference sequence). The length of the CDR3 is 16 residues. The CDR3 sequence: CASSPPQGALGNTIYF. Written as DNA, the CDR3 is TGTGCCAGCAGCCCTCCACAGGGGGCGCTAGGTAACACCATATATTTT.

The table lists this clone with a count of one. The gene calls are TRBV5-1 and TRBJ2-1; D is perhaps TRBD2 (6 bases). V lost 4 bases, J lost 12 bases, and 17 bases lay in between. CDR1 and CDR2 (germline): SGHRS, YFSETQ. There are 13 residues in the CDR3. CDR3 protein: CASSPMGEAGQFF. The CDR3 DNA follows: TGCGCCAGCAGCCCGATGGGGGAGGCAGGGCAGTTCTTC.

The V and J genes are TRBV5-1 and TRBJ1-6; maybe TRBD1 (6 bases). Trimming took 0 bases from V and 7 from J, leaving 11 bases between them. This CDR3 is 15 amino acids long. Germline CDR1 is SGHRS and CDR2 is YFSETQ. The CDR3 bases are TGCGCCAGCAGCTTGGACAGGGAGAGAAATTCACCCCTCCACTTT. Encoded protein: CASSLDRERNSPLHF.

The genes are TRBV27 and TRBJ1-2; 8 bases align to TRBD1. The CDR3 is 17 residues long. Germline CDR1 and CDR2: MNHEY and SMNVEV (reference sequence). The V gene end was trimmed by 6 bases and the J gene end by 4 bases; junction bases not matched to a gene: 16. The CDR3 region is CASSPNVPGQVVYGYTF. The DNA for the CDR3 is TGTGCCAGCAGCCCAAACGTACCGGGACAGGTCGTCTATGGCTACACCTTC.

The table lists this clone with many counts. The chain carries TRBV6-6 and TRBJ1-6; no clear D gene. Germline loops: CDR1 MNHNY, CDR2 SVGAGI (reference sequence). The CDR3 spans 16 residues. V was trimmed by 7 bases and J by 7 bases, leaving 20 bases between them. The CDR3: CASTQRAFTANSPLHF. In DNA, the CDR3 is TGTGCCAGCACCCAGCGTGCCTTTACGGCGAATTCACCCCTCCACTTT.

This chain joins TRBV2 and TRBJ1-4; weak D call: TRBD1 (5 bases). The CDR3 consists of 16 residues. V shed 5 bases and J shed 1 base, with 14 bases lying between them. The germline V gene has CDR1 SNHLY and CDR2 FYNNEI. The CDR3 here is CASSIMGEGTNEKLFF. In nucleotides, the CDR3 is TGTGCCAGCAGTATAATGGGGGAGGGAACTAATGAAAAACTGTTTTTT.

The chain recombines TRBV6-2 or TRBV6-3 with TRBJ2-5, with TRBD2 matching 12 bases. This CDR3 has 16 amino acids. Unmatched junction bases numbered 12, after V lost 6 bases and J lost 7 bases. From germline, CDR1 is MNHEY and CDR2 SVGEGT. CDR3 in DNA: TGTGCCAGCAGACCTAGCGGGGGGGCAGCGTGGGGGACCCAGTACTTC. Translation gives CASRPSGGAAWGTQYF.

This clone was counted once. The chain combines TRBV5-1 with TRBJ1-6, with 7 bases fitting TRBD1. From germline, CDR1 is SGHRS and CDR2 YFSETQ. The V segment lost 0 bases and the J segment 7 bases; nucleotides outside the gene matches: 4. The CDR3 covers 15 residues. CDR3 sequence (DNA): TGCGCCAGCAGCTTGGCCCGGGACAGAAATTCACCCCTCCACTTT. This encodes CASSLARDRNSPLHF.

The CDR3 DNA is TGTGCCAGCAGCTTAGCGCGGGTGGGGCTAGCGGCCTACAATGAGCAGTTCTTC. Translation gives CASSLARVGLAAYNEQFF. The chain combines TRBV7-6 with TRBJ2-1; 7 bases agree with TRBD2. Germline V gene lookup returns CDR1 SGHVS and CDR2 FNYEAQ. J gave up 2 bases and V 0 bases, and 10 bases lay outside the gene matches. CDR3 size: 18 residues.

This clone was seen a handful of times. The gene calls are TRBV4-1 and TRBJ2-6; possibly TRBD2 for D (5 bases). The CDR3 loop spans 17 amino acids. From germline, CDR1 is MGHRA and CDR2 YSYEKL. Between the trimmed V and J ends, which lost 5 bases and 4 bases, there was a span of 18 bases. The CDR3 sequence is CASSTREGKAGANVLTF. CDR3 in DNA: TGCGCCAGCAGCACCCGAGAGGGAAAGGCCGGGGCCAACGTCCTGACTTTC.

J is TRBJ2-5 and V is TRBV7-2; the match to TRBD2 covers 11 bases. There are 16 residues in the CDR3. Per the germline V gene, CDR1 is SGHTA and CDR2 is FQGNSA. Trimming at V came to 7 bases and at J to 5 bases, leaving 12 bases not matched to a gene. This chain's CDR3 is CASTIGTSGEWETQYF. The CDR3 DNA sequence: TGTGCCAGCACGATAGGGACTAGCGGCGAATGGGAGACCCAGTACTTC.

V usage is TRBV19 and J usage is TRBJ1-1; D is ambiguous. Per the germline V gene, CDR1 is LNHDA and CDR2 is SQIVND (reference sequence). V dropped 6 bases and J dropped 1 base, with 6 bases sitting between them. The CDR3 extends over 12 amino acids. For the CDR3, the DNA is TGTGCCAGTAGATCACAGAACACTGAAGCTTTCTTT. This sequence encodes CASRSQNTEAFF.

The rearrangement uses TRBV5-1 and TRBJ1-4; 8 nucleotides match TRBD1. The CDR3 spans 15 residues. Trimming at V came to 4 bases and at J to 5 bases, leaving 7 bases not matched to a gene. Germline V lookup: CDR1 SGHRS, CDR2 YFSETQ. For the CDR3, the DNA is TGCGCCAGCAGCAGATCGGGACAGGAGAATGAAAAACTGTTTTTT. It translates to CASSRSGQENEKLFF.

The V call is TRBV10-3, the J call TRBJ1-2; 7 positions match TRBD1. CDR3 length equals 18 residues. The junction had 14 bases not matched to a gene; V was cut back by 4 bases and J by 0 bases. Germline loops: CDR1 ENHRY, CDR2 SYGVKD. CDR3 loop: CAISGLSDRANTNYGYTF. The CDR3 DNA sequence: TGTGCCATCAGTGGTTTGTCTGACAGGGCGAATACTAACTATGGCTACACCTTC.

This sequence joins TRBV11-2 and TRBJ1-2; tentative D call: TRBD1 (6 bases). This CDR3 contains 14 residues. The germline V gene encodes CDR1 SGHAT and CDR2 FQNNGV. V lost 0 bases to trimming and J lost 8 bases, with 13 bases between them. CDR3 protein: CASSLDRTGYGYTF. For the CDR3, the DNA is TGTGCCAGCAGCTTAGACCGAACAGGGTACGGCTACACCTTC.

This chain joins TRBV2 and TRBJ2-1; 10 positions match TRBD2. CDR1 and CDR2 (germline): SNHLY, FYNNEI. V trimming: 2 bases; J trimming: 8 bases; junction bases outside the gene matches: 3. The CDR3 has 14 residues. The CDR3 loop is CASSELLAGDEQFF. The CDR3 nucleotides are TGTGCCAGCAGTGAATTGCTAGCGGGAGATGAGCAGTTCTTC.

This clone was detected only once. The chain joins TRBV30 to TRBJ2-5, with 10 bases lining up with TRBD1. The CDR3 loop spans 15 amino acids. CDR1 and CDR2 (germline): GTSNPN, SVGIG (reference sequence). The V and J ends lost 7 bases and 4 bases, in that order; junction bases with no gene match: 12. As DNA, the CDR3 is TGTGCCTTGATAAATGGGACAGGGGTATTAGAGACCCAGTACTTC. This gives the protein CALINGTGVLETQYF.

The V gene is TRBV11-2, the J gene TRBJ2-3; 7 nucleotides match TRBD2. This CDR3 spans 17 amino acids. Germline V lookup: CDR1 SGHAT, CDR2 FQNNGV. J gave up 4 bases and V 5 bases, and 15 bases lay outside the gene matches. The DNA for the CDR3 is TGTGCCAGCAGCCCTTCGCGGGACTACCTGCGTCCAGATACGCAGTATTTT. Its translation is CASSPSRDYLRPDTQYF.

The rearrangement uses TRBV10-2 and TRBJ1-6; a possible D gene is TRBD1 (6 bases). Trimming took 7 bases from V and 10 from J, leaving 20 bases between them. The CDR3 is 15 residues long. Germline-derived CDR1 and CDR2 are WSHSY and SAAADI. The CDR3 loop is CASTDGGRVRSPLHF. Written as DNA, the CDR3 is TGCGCCAGCACCGATGGGGGCAGGGTCCGATCACCCCTCCACTTT.

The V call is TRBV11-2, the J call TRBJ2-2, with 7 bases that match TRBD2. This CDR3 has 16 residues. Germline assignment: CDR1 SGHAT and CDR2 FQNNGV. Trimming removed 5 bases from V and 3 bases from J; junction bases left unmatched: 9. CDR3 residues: CASSHPSGPHTGELFF. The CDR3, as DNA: TGTGCCAGCAGCCACCCTAGCGGACCTCACACCGGGGAGCTGTTTTTT. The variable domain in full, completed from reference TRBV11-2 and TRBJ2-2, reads EAGVAQSPRYKIIEKRQSVAFWCNPISGHATLYWYQQILGQGPKLLIQFQNNGVVDDSQLPKDRFSAERLKGVDSTLKIQPAKLEDSAVYLCASSHPSGPHTGELFFGEGSRLTVL.

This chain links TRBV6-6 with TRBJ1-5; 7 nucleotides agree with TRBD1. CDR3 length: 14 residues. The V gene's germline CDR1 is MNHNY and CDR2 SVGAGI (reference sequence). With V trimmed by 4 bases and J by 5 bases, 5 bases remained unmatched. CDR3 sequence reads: CASSSGQVHQPQHF. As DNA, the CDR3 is TGTGCCAGCAGTTCCGGACAGGTTCATCAGCCCCAGCATTTT.

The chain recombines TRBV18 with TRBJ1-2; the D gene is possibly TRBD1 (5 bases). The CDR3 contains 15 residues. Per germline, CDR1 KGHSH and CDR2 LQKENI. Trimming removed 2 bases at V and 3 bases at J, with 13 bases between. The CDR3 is CASSPTGDNYYGYTF. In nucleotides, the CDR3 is TGTGCCAGCTCACCAACAGGAGATAATTACTATGGCTACACCTTC.

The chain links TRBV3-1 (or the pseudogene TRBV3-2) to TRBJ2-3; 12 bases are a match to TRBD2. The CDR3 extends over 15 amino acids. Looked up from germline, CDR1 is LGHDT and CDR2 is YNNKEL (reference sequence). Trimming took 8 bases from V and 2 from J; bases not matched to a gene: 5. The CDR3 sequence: CASAGLAGNTDTQYF. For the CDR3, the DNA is TGTGCCAGCGCCGGACTAGCGGGAAACACAGATACGCAGTATTTT.

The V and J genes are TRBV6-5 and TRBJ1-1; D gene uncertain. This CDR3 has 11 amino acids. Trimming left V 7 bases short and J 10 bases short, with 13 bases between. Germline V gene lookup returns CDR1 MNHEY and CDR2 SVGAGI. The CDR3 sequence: CASIGEVVAFF. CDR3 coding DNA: TGTGCCAGCATTGGGGAGGTGGTAGCTTTCTTT.